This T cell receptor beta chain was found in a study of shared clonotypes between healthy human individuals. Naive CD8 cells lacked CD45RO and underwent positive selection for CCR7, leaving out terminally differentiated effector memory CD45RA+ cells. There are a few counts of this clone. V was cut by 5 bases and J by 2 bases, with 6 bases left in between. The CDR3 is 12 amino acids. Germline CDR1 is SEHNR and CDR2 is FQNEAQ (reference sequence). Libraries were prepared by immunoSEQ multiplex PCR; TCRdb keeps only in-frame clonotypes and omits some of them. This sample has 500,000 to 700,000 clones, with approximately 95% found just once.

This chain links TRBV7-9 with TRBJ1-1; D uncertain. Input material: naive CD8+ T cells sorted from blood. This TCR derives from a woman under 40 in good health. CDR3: CASSDANTEAFF. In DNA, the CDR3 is TGTGCCAGCAGCGACGCAAACACTGAAGCTTTCTTT.